Presented here are 10 T cell receptor beta chains from one specimen sequenced in a study of T cells in Graves' hyperthyroidism and ophthalmopathy. TCR beta CDR3 sequences were amplified from RNA transcripts. HTBI primers were used for first-round RT-PCR of the TCR CDR3. Each CDR3 protein is one row after TCRdb ran MiXCR on the multiplex PCR reads. The sample lists 300,000 to 450,000 distinct CDR3 sequences; about 14% were seen once. The material sequenced was blood. The receptor source for this set is a man younger than 45 with Graves' hyperthyroidism that later progressed to Graves' ophthalmopathy.

This clonotype was counted between two and nine times. This sequence joins TRBV5-5 and TRBJ1-5; TRBD1 is a possible D gene (6 bases). V was pared by 5 bases and J by 4 bases, with 16 bases between. The CDR3 consists of 15 residues. The germline V gene has CDR1 SGHKS and CDR2 YYEKEE (reference sequence). CDR3 nucleotide sequence: TGTGCCAGCAGTCCCTGGGGGGCCCCTAATCAGCCCCAGCATTTT. Its protein product is CASSPWGAPNQPQHF.

The chain recombines TRBV7-9 with TRBJ1-1; D not resolved. The CDR3 sequence is 12 residues long. In germline, CDR1 is SEHNR, CDR2 FQNEAQ (reference sequence). Trimming cost V 5 bases and J 10 bases, with 14 bases left between them. CDR3 region: CASSRDRPGAFF. In DNA form, the CDR3 reads TGTGCCAGCAGCCGAGACCGACCGGGAGCTTTCTTT.

V is TRBV12-3 or TRBV12-4 and J is TRBJ1-6, with D perhaps TRBD1 (6 bases). This CDR3 has 13 residues. Trimming left V 7 bases short and J 8 bases short, with 12 bases between. The CDR3 sequence is CASTGQSYSPLHF. The CDR3 coding sequence is TGTGCCAGCACCGGACAGTCCTATTCACCCCTCCACTTT.

This clonotype has a count of ten or more. The J gene is TRBJ2-1, the V gene TRBV7-6, with D possibly matching TRBD1 (5 bases). Trimming pared 3 bases from V and 5 bases from J, leaving 14 bases between. The CDR3 consists of 15 residues. Per the germline V gene, CDR1 is SGHVS and CDR2 is FNYEAQ. CDR3 DNA sequence: TGTGCCAGCAGCTTCGGACAACTCTACAACAATGAGCAGTTCTTC. Translation: CASSFGQLYNNEQFF.

This clonotype has a count of ten or more. The chain has TRBV20-1 and TRBJ2-7; unclear D gene. V lost 0 bases to trimming and J lost 0 bases, with 9 bases between them. There are 14 residues in the CDR3. CDR1 DFQATT and CDR2 SNEGSKA come from the germline V gene (reference sequence). CDR3 amino acids: CSARDIAGSYEQYF. CDR3 coding DNA: TGCAGTGCTAGAGATATCGCAGGCTCCTACGAGCAGTACTTC.

This clonotype occurred a few times. DNA of the CDR3: TGCGCCAGCAGTGAGTCCGGGCTAGCGGGGGGGCAGGATACGCAGTATTTT. Translated, it gives CASSESGLAGGQDTQYF. The chain is built from TRBV10-1 and TRBJ2-3, with TRBD2 matching 12 bases. V dropped 0 bases and J dropped 6; count of bases not matched to a gene: 7. Per germline, CDR1 WNHNN and CDR2 SYGVQD (reference sequence). The CDR3 has 17 residues.

In its sample, this clonotype was seen many times. The rearrangement uses TRBV7-9 and TRBJ1-5; 8 bases align to TRBD1. V shed 3 bases, J shed 4 bases, and the junction held 8 bases outside the gene matches. CDR1 is SEHNR and CDR2 is FQNEAQ in the germline V gene (reference sequence). The length of the CDR3 is 16 residues. The CDR3 protein is CASSLVGQGRNQPQHF. The CDR3 region has the DNA TGTGCCAGCAGCTTGGTTGGACAGGGCAGAAATCAGCCCCAGCATTTT.

Only a few counts were recorded for this clonotype. The rearrangement links TRBV18 to TRBJ2-3; D is unresolved. Germline V gene sequence: CDR1 KGHSH, CDR2 LQKENI. The CDR3 is 13 residues long. Deletions cut 3 bases from V and 4 bases from J, with 8 bases between. The CDR3 spells CASSPGYPDTQYF. The CDR3 nucleotides are TGTGCCAGCTCACCGGGTTATCCAGATACGCAGTATTTT. The variable domain in full, with the rest retrieved from reference TRBV18 and TRBJ2-3, is NAGVMQNPRHLVRRRGQEARLRCSPMKGHSHVYWYRQLPEEGLKFMVYLQKENIIDESGMPKERFSAEFPKEGPSILRIQQVVRGDSAAYFCASSPGYPDTQYFGPGTRLTVL.

The V call is TRBV3-1, the J call TRBJ2-2; TRBD2 is a possible D gene (6 bases). Germline CDR1 reads LGHDT; CDR2 reads YNNKEL (reference sequence). The ends were cut back, 6 bases at V and 0 bases at J, with 11 bases in the middle. This CDR3 contains 15 residues. CDR3 in DNA: TGTGCCAGCAGGCGGGACGACGCGAACACCGGGGAGCTGTTTTTT. Protein sequence: CASRRDDANTGELFF.

The J gene is TRBJ2-5, the V gene TRBV27; 7 bases are a match to TRBD2. CDR3 size: 15 residues. Germline CDR1 is MNHEY and CDR2 is SMNVEV (reference sequence). With 8 bases clipped from V and 1 base from J, the junction kept 10 bases outside the gene matches. For the CDR3, the DNA is TGTGCCAGCCGCACCGGGGGGTTACCCCAAGAGACCCAGTACTTC. This encodes CASRTGGLPQETQYF.